The 27 T cell receptor beta chains listed next were all sequenced from one sample in a study of control samples from healthy donors and cancer patients. TCRdb's copy holds only in-frame clones and misses some; the assay was immunoSEQ multiplex PCR. This table holds around 180,000 clones, about 91% found once. Specimen: blood. Every receptor here comes from a woman under 40 in good health.

V is TRBV6-2 or TRBV6-3 and J is TRBJ2-1; 10 bases line up with TRBD2. V was clipped by 6 bases and J by 7 bases; unmatched bases: 6. Germline V gene lookup returns CDR1 MNHEY and CDR2 SVGEGT. The CDR3 sequence is 14 residues long. The CDR3 sequence: CASSSSGSRNEQFF. Here the CDR3 DNA reads TGTGCCAGCAGCTCTAGCGGGAGTCGTAATGAGCAGTTCTTC.

V is TRBV4-2 and J is TRBJ2-5, with TRBD2 matching over 9 bases. The CDR3 spans 21 residues. Germline V gene sequence: CDR1 LGHNA, CDR2 YNFKEQ. The V gene end was trimmed by 0 bases and the J gene end by 4 bases; junction bases not matched to a gene: 21. The CDR3 nucleotides are TGTGCCAGCAGCCAAGAAACCTCCCGGGGGGTGCGGGAGGGCCCTCGAGAGACCCAGTACTTC. Its translation: CASSQETSRGVREGPRETQYF.

This chain uses TRBV19 with TRBJ1-3, with 7 bases fitting TRBD1. The CDR3 has 13 amino acids. CDR1 is LNHDA and CDR2 is SQIVND in the germline V gene (reference sequence). V lost 8 bases, J lost 2 bases, and 3 bases stayed unmatched. The CDR3 spells CASGTATGNTIYF. In DNA, the CDR3 is TGTGCCAGTGGGACAGCCACTGGAAACACCATATATTTT.

The chain joins TRBV5-8 to TRBJ2-7; D not resolved. Germline CDR1 SGHTS, CDR2 YDEGEE. The CDR3 sequence is 14 residues long. V was pared by 2 bases and J by 1 base, with 10 bases between. The CDR3 protein is CASSFGLPSYEQYF. CDR3 DNA sequence: TGTGCCAGCAGCTTCGGGCTCCCGTCCTACGAGCAGTACTTC.

The genes are TRBV27 and TRBJ1-1, with unresolved D. This CDR3 is built from 13 residues. Germline assignment: CDR1 MNHEY and CDR2 SMNVEV (reference sequence). V gave up 0 bases and J gave up 4 bases, with 6 bases separating them. In DNA form, the CDR3 reads TGTGCCAGCAGTTTATCGCGGGGCACTGAAGCTTTCTTT. Its protein product is CASSLSRGTEAFF.

J is TRBJ1-1 and V is TRBV7-9, with a weak D call TRBD1 (6 bases). The CDR3 loop spans 16 amino acids. V lost 2 bases, J lost 6 bases, and 19 bases lay in between. The germline V gene encodes CDR1 SEHNR and CDR2 FQNEAQ (reference sequence). This CDR3 reads CASSLTTQGRLAEAFF. CDR3 coding DNA: TGTGCCAGCAGCTTAACGACACAGGGAAGGCTCGCTGAAGCTTTCTTT.

The chain links TRBV18 to TRBJ2-5; weak D call: TRBD1 (5 bases). The germline gives CDR1 KGHSH, CDR2 LQKENI. V dropped 0 bases and J dropped 2 bases, with 13 bases sitting between them. The CDR3 has 16 residues. The CDR3 is CASSPPPSGLQETQYF. In nucleotides, the CDR3 is TGTGCCAGCTCACCACCCCCGTCAGGGTTGCAAGAGACCCAGTACTTC.

The genes are TRBV6-2 or TRBV6-3 and TRBJ2-7; 7 bases match TRBD1. V dropped 5 bases and J dropped 3; count of bases not matched to a gene: 10. CDR1 is MNHEY and CDR2 is SVGEGT in the germline V gene. The CDR3 covers 15 residues. The DNA of the CDR3 is TGTGCCAGCAGTCGCCTCCGGGACAGAGGCTACGAGCAGTACTTC. Residues: CASSRLRDRGYEQYF.

The chain combines TRBV2 with TRBJ2-1; no definite D call. In germline, CDR1 is SNHLY, CDR2 FYNNEI. V shed 5 bases and J shed 0 bases, with 8 bases lying between them. This CDR3 region has 14 residues. CDR3 protein: CASSPASSYNEQFF. Here the CDR3 DNA reads TGTGCCAGCAGTCCGGCCAGCTCCTACAATGAGCAGTTCTTC.

The chain links TRBV19 to TRBJ1-1; D is ambiguous. This CDR3 contains 13 residues. The ends were cut back, 4 bases at V and 1 base at J, with 7 bases in the middle. Germline CDR1 reads LNHDA; CDR2 reads SQIVND (reference sequence). CDR3 in DNA: TGTGCCAGTAGTAAGGAGGGGAACACTGAAGCTTTCTTT. Protein sequence: CASSKEGNTEAFF.

This chain joins TRBV9 and TRBJ2-3; D is undetermined. The ends were cut back, 0 bases at V and 2 bases at J, with 10 bases in the middle. The CDR3 runs to 15 residues. Germline loops: CDR1 SGDLS, CDR2 YYNGEE. CDR3 residues: CASSVDQLTTDTQYF. CDR3 DNA: TGTGCCAGCAGCGTAGATCAGTTGACCACAGATACGCAGTATTTT.

The chain uses TRBV5-6 and TRBJ1-1; unclear D gene. Per the germline V gene, CDR1 is SGHDT and CDR2 is YYEEEE. This CDR3 region has 13 residues. V lost 4 bases to trimming and J lost 2 bases, with 9 bases between them. This chain's CDR3 is CASSLDFNTEAFF. CDR3 in DNA: TGTGCCAGCAGCCTGGACTTTAACACTGAAGCTTTCTTT.

The chain is built from TRBV19 and TRBJ2-2, with a weak D call TRBD1 (5 bases). V lost 5 bases, J lost 5 bases, and 12 bases lay in between. Germline CDR1 reads LNHDA; CDR2 reads SQIVND (reference sequence). CDR3 length equals 14 residues. As DNA, the CDR3 is TGTGCCAGTAGTTCCTCCAGGGATACCGGGGAGCTGTTTTTT. Translating it yields CASSSSRDTGELFF.

J is TRBJ2-4 and V is TRBV11-2, with unresolved D. This CDR3 comprises 16 residues. V gave up 5 bases and J gave up 0 bases, with 14 bases separating them. The V gene's germline CDR1 is SGHAT and CDR2 FQNNGV. The CDR3 is CASSRLATVAKNIQYF. The CDR3 DNA sequence: TGTGCCAGCAGCCGATTGGCTACGGTAGCCAAAAACATTCAGTACTTC.

The J gene is TRBJ2-7, the V gene TRBV28, with D perhaps given as TRBD1 or TRBD2 (5 bases each). Germline loops: CDR1 MDHEN, CDR2 SYDVKM. V was clipped by 5 bases and J by 9 bases, with 11 bases between them. The CDR3 extends over 11 amino acids. CDR3: CASSQGTGQYF. CDR3 sequence (DNA): TGTGCCAGCAGTCAAGGGACGGGGCAGTACTTC.

The chain joins TRBV2 to TRBJ2-1; D is tentatively TRBD1 or TRBD2 (5 bases each). The V end lost 7 bases, the J end lost 0 bases, and 13 bases lay between the germline ends. The CDR3 contains 15 residues. The germline CDR1 and CDR2 sequences are SNHLY and FYNNEI. CDR3 protein: CASTTGQSSYNEQFF. In DNA, the CDR3 is TGTGCCAGCACGACGGGGCAGAGCTCCTACAATGAGCAGTTCTTC.

The V call is TRBV19, the J call TRBJ1-5, with 8 bases aligning to TRBD1. Unmatched junction bases numbered 7, after V lost 3 bases and J lost 6 bases. Germline V gene data show CDR1 as LNHDA and CDR2 as SQIVND (reference sequence). CDR3 size: 15 residues. This chain's CDR3 is CASSIDRGAIQPQHF. The CDR3 region has the DNA TGTGCCAGTAGTATCGACAGGGGCGCTATTCAGCCCCAGCATTTT.

The chain links TRBV11-2 to TRBJ2-7, with D maybe TRBD2 (6 bases). Germline CDR1 is SGHAT and CDR2 is FQNNGV. The CDR3 runs to 15 residues. Trimming removed 0 bases from V and 3 bases from J, with 12 bases in between. This CDR3 reads CASSLEGRWNYEQYF. The CDR3 DNA is TGTGCCAGCAGCTTAGAAGGGAGGTGGAACTACGAGCAGTACTTC.

V and J are TRBV19 and TRBJ2-2, with D maybe TRBD1 (6 bases). CDR1 is LNHDA, CDR2 SQIVND, per germline (reference sequence). The V and J ends lost 5 bases and 5 bases respectively, with 15 bases between them. The CDR3 is 15 amino acids. As DNA, the CDR3 is TGTGCCAGTAGTGCACACACAGGGTGGACCGGGGAGCTGTTTTTT. Protein sequence: CASSAHTGWTGELFF. The full variable domain, in which reference TRBV19 and TRBJ2-2 provide the parts outside the CDR3, is DGGITQSPKYLFRKEGQNVTLSCEQNLNHDAMYWYRQDPGQGLRLIYYSQIVNDFQKGDIAEGYSVSREKKESFPLTVTSAQKNPTAFYLCASSAHTGWTGELFFGEGSRLTVL.

V and J are TRBV28 and TRBJ1-6; possible D gene TRBD1, 6 bases. The CDR3 has 16 amino acids. CDR1 and CDR2 from the germline V gene are MDHEN and SYDVKM. V was trimmed by 8 bases and J by 4 bases, leaving 18 bases between them. CDR3 amino acids: CASLKRGFSYNSPLHF. The CDR3 bases are TGTGCCAGCCTCAAAAGGGGGTTCTCGTATAATTCACCCCTCCACTTT. Full variable domain (missing parts from reference TRBV28 and TRBJ1-6): DVKVTQSSRYLVKRTGEKVFLECVQDMDHENMFWYRQDPGLGLRLIYFSYDVKMKEKGDIPEGYSVSREKKERFSLILESASTNQTSMYLCASLKRGFSYNSPLHFGNGTRLTVT.

The chain links TRBV5-1 to TRBJ1-6; 7 positions agree with TRBD1. With 4 bases clipped from V and 15 bases from J, the junction kept 13 bases outside the gene matches. The CDR3 covers 14 residues. Germline CDR1 SGHRS, CDR2 YFSETQ. The DNA for the CDR3 is TGCGCCAGCAGCCCGGGCGACCAGGGGGGTAGCCTCCACTTT. Its protein product is CASSPGDQGGSLHF.

This clone was seen only once. The chain employs TRBV21-1 and TRBJ1-2; TRBD1 is the table's D call, not checked against the DNA. TRBV21-1 constitutes a pseudogene. This CDR3 has 14 amino acids. The CDR3 DNA reads as TGTGCCAGCAGCAAAGGGCCAGGGCCCTATGGCTACACCTTC. This encodes CASSKGPGPYGYTF.

The sample holds a few counts of this clone. The chain couples TRBV5-1 to TRBJ1-6, with D hard to call. Trimming removed 6 bases from V and 8 bases from J, with 15 bases in between. The CDR3 has 14 residues. The germline gives CDR1 SGHRS, CDR2 YFSETQ. The CDR3 nucleotides are TGCGCCAGCAAATACCAGCGGGAGGATTCACCCCTCCACTTT. It yields the protein CASKYQREDSPLHF. Supplemented by reference TRBV5-1 and TRBJ1-6, the full variable domain reads KAGVTQTPRYLIKTRGQQVTLSCSPISGHRSVSWYQQTPGQGLQFLFEYFSETQRNKGNFPGRFSGRQFSNSRSEMNVSTLELGDSALYLCASKYQREDSPLHFGNGTRLTVT.

This clone showed up just a few times. CDR3 in DNA: TGTGCCAGCAGGGCGCTACTATCGGGTAAGAATGAGCAGTTCTTC. It translates to CASRALLSGKNEQFF. The chain recombines TRBV27 with TRBJ2-1; no reliable D call. V lost 6 bases and J lost 7, with 19 bases in between. Germline V gene lookup returns CDR1 MNHEY and CDR2 SMNVEV (reference sequence). The CDR3 totals 15 residues.

This rearrangement joins TRBV10-1 to TRBJ1-3; D is possibly TRBD1 (5 bases). Deletions cut 0 bases from V and 3 bases from J, with 6 bases between. This CDR3 has 14 amino acids. CDR1 is WNHNN and CDR2 is SYGVQD in the germline V gene (reference sequence). CDR3 nucleotides: TGCGCCAGCAGTGAGTCCAGGGTTGGAAACACCATATATTTT. This codes for CASSESRVGNTIYF.

The chain uses TRBV6-6 and TRBJ1-1; 8 positions match TRBD1. Germline CDR1 MNHNY, CDR2 SVGAGI (reference sequence). This CDR3 spans 14 amino acids. The V and J ends lost 2 bases and 9 bases, in that order; junction bases with no gene match: 8. In DNA, the CDR3 is TGTGCCAGCAGTTACGCCCGGACAGGGTTTCAAGCTTTCTTT. This encodes CASSYARTGFQAFF.

V and J are TRBV28 and TRBJ1-1; a possible D gene is TRBD1 (5 bases). With 2 bases removed from V and 1 base from J, the gap between germline ends came to 11 bases. The V gene's germline CDR1 is MDHEN and CDR2 SYDVKM. The CDR3 consists of 15 residues. The CDR3 nucleotides read TGTGCCAGCAGTTTAAGGGGAGTTGCGAACACTGAAGCTTTCTTT. It yields the protein CASSLRGVANTEAFF.